This entry concerns a single T cell receptor (beta chain). This clone is considered medium-sized (0.01 to 0.1%). The clone's antigen remains unknown. Per-nucleotide qualities are absent, and no much larger clonotype sits a single base away. Whole blood was collected in K2EDTA tubes by collaborating institutions according to the institutions' own protocols. For TCRbeta analysis, collaborator samples were shipped as frozen whole blood, as isolated PBMCs, or as DNA extracted from either sample type. This sample was included in a study of blood T cell repertoires in COVID-19 (dated by TCRdb to about 2020). Turning to the overall study: Samples from collaborators originated in the United States, Italy and Spain and spanned both the acute and convalescent phases of COVID-19. Where HLA class I and class II types were available, the types were taken from metadata supplied by the sample provider, not from assay-based typing. The repertoires were made available in a free public database intended to serve as a resource for research on the immune response to SARS-CoV-2. The samples were drawn from the first 160 participants of the ongoing ImmuneRACE study and from roughly 1,300 subjects provided by 6 global collaborators. The material from the prospective study consisted of cDNA or gDNA derived from T cells, B-cell-depleted T cells, or PBMCs. Subjects who had been exposed to COVID-19, were actively infected with it, or had recovered from it provided the deeply sampled blood TCRbeta repertoires that made up the dataset. The sample metadata nearly always contained a de-identified subject ID, COVID-19 status, age in years and sex. What the authors observed across the whole study: The amount of clinical and demographic metadata varied by source and participant and was provided uncurated.

V is clipped by 7 bases and J by 3 bases, and the sequence between their germline boundaries is 13 bases long. According to the germline V gene, CDR1 reads MDHEN and CDR2 reads SYDVKM. The CDR3 spans 14 residues, from the cysteine through the phenylalanine. Only the CDR3 DNA is retained, 42 bases long and in frame from the first base. TCRbeta CDR3 regions were amplified from genomic DNA using the immunoSEQ Assay, a bias-controlled multiplex PCR. In the original analysis: The number of nucleated cells in each sample was estimated by amplification of reference gene primers within the assay. To quantify the absolute abundance of each unique TCRbeta CDR3 rearrangement, sequence reads were collapsed and filtered. For each sample, productive Simpson clonality was calculated by taking the square root of Simpson's diversity index across productive rearrangements. What TCRdb holds here is the immuneACCESS table cut down to in-frame rearrangements. Part of the clones is not present; checked against another copy, under half of the missing clones reflect an unresolved V gene, and the others are unexplained. V and J calls and clone size are given by that table; D and trimming were obtained from the DNA. This sample gives 120,000 to 150,000 clones in total; 70% to 85% of them show up just once. Clones ranked in the top ten supply about 3.6% of the sample.

Sequenced sample: peripheral blood. The chain links TRBV28 with TRBJ2-1, with no reliable assignment of the D segment. This sequence originates from a man between 60 and 75 years old with acute or convalescent COVID-19. CDR3 protein: CASTPLTNYNEQFF. The DNA reads TGTGCCAGCACCCCCCTGACAAACTACAATGAGCAGTTCTTC.